This is a list of T cell receptor beta chains from one sample in a study of shared clonotypes between healthy human individuals. Repertoires were generated with immunoSEQ multiplex PCR, while TCRdb's copy carries only in-frame clones and drops some. This repertoire shows roughly 700,000 clones, about 92% found once; its top ten account for 34%. Sequenced material: memory CD8+ T cells from PBMCs. These receptor sequences come from a man aged 18 to 30 in good health. Some clones in this sample may be carry-over from other donors' samples. Both conserved end residues are part of each CDR3. The D gene is left open where the match is weak. Expanded clones get a size class; other rows say once, few or many, or leave the size out.

j_gene | d_gene | v_gene | abundance | CDR3nt | CDR3aa
TRBJ2-5 | - | TRBV4-1 | - | TGCGCCAGCAGCCAAGGACTACGGGAGACCCAGTACTTC | CASSQGLRETQYF
TRBJ2-3 | - | TRBV9 | - | TGTGCCAGCAGCGTCGGGACGGTTCGCCAGGGCACAGATACGCAGTATTTT | CASSVGTVRQGTDTQYF
TRBJ2-7 | - | TRBV7-8 | - | TGTGCCAGCAGCTTAGTAAGGGCACTCAGCTACGAGCAGTACTTC | CASSLVRALSYEQYF
TRBJ1-1 | - | TRBV4-2 | few | TGTGCCAGCAGCCACGACCGGGACACCTTGAACACTGAAGCTTTCTTT | CASSHDRDTLNTEAFF
TRBJ2-1 | TRBD2 | TRBV11-2 | - | TGTGCCAGCAGAACTAGCGGGAATAGCTACAATGAGCAGTTCTTC | CASRTSGNSYNEQFF
TRBJ1-1 | TRBD1 | TRBV10-3 | once | TGTGCCATCAGAGCGGACAGGGTAGACACTGAAGCTTTCTTT | CAIRADRVDTEAFF
TRBJ1-5 | - | TRBV27 | - | TGTGCCAGCAGTCCCCTGAATCAGCCCCAGCATTTT | CASSPLNQPQHF
TRBJ1-5 | - | TRBV18 | once | TGTGCCAGCTCACCCGGGACGGATAGCAATCAGCCCCAGCATTTT | CASSPGTDSNQPQHF
TRBJ2-3 | - | TRBV19 | - | TGTGCCAGTAGTATAGGGACCTCTAATCCCGGCACAGATACGCAGTATTTT | CASSIGTSNPGTDTQYF
TRBJ2-5 | - | TRBV7-9 | - | TGTGCCAGCAGCTTAGTTCTGCCCCCAGGACAAGGTTTGGAGACCCAGTACTTC | CASSLVLPPGQGLETQYF
TRBJ2-7 | - | TRBV5-8 | once | TGTGCCAGCAGCAGTCTCAGAAGGGTAGCCTACGAGCAGTACTTC | CASSSLRRVAYEQYF
TRBJ2-1 | TRBD1 | TRBV27 | - | TGTGCCAGCAGGACCGGGACAGGGCCACTAAATACGCTCTACAATGAGCAGTTCTTC | CASRTGTGPLNTLYNEQFF
TRBJ1-2 | - | TRBV27 | - | TGTGCCAGCAGTTCGATCGGGGTCGATGGCTACACCTTC | CASSSIGVDGYTF
TRBJ2-5 | - | TRBV20-1 | - | TGCAGTGGGAAGGCTGAAGAGACCCAGTACTTC | CSGKAEETQYF
TRBJ1-2 | - | TRBV29-1 | - | TGCAGCTCAAGTTCTAACTATGGCTACACCTTC | CSSSSNYGYTF
TRBJ1-3 | - | TRBV6-1 | once | TGTGCCAGCAGTGAAAGGAGGCTCTCACGCTCTGGAAACACCATATATTTT | CASSERRLSRSGNTIYF
TRBJ2-3 | - | TRBV7-6 | - | TGTGCCAGCAGCTTAGCGCTAACCAGCACAGATACGCAGTATTTT | CASSLALTSTDTQYF
TRBJ1-5 | - | TRBV7-9 | - | TGTGCCAGCAGCCTCGGACAGCAGCCCCAGCATTTT | CASSLGQQPQHF
TRBJ2-7 | - | TRBV13 | few | TGTGCCAGCAGCTTTTACAGGAAAGACTCCTACGAGCAGTACTTC | CASSFYRKDSYEQYF
TRBJ2-7 | TRBD2 | TRBV29-1 | - | TGCAGCGTCGCTGGGGAGGGTATCTACGAGCAGTACTTC | CSVAGEGIYEQYF
TRBJ2-5 | - | TRBV30 | once | TGTGCCTGGAGGTTGAAAGGCTACTTACAAGAGACCCAGTACTTC | CAWRLKGYLQETQYF
TRBJ1-2 | TRBD1 | TRBV9 | - | TGTGCCAGCACCCCGGGGGCTGACAGGGGAGGTGGCTACACCTTC | CASTPGADRGGGYTF
TRBJ1-1 | TRBD1 | TRBV7-9 | once | TGTGCCAGCCGGAGGGCAGGGGGTGGGAACACTGAAGCTTTCTTT | CASRRAGGGNTEAFF
TRBJ2-2 | - | TRBV7-3 | - | TGTGCCAGCAGCGGAAGGGCAGGCGGGGAGCTGTTTTTT | CASSGRAGGELFF
TRBJ2-5 | - | TRBV7-9 | - | TGTGCCAGCAGCTTAGAAGTACAAGAGACCCAGTACTTC | CASSLEVQETQYF
TRBJ1-2 | TRBD1 | TRBV6-1 | - | TGTGCCAGCAGTGGACCGGGACAGCTCTCCAGACTGAACTATGGCTACACCTTC | CASSGPGQLSRLNYGYTF
TRBJ2-2 | - | TRBV10-3 | - | TGTGCCATCAGTGACGTCCAGACTTGGAACACCGGGGAGCTGTTTTTT | CAISDVQTWNTGELFF